These T cell receptor beta chains were read from a single sample in a study of blood T cell repertoires in COVID-19. Profiling relied on immunoSEQ multiplex PCR, and the TCRdb table lists in-frame clones only, not all of them. In the table there are about 140,000 clones, approximately 79% of which are singletons. The sample was peripheral blood. These receptor sequences come from a man aged 45-60 years with active or convalescent COVID-19. Each CDR3 is given without its conserved first and last residue.

v_gene: TRBV7-2
CDR3aa: ASSRSRYQATSGNREQF

v_gene: TRBV3-1/TRBV3-2
CDR3aa: ASSPHRPSGRAFDTQY

v_gene: TRBV12-3/TRBV12-4
CDR3aa: ASSSGTGSEAF

v_gene: TRBV5-4
CDR3aa: ASSFGGGEDTQY

v_gene: TRBV19
CDR3aa: ASTAGDHSNQPQH

v_gene: TRBV29-1
CDR3aa: SASPLAVGADTQY

v_gene: TRBV7-6
CDR3aa: ASSWGQGAQETQY

v_gene: TRBV2
CDR3aa: ASSERGLATDTQY

v_gene: TRBV30
CDR3aa: AWSVQGAPKQY

v_gene: TRBV19
CDR3aa: ASSIGGQPQH

v_gene: TRBV27
CDR3aa: ASRLAGGPYNEQF

v_gene: TRBV19
CDR3aa: ASSLLEGVNTEAF

v_gene: TRBV4-2
CDR3aa: ASSQDPQGYNEQF

v_gene: TRBV6-5
CDR3aa: ASSRGGASYNEQF

v_gene: TRBV11-2
CDR3aa: ASSFMGAYEQY

v_gene: TRBV27
CDR3aa: ASSLMAGSSYNEQF

v_gene: TRBV5-5
CDR3aa: ASSLRGTQNTNSPLH

v_gene: TRBV3-1/TRBV3-2
CDR3aa: ASSQDLVGQDSTDTQY

v_gene: TRBV30
CDR3aa: AWSVRGVYGYT

v_gene: TRBV6-5
CDR3aa: ATMGAREGEDEQF

v_gene: TRBV11-1
CDR3aa: ASSLRDRGYEQY

v_gene: TRBV19
CDR3aa: ASSSGHTQY

v_gene: TRBV9
CDR3aa: ASSVGFGGWETQY

v_gene: TRBV6-4
CDR3aa: ASSEQGAGTGELF

v_gene: TRBV27
CDR3aa: ASSPHAGSQETQY

v_gene: TRBV5-1
CDR3aa: ASSQRYTDTQY

v_gene: TRBV29-1
CDR3aa: SVGRLAYEQY

v_gene: TRBV6-6
CDR3aa: ASSETSGRNYEQY

v_gene: TRBV7-9
CDR3aa: ASSLGQGVETQY

v_gene: TRBV21-1
CDR3aa: ASSPRTSGRPSYEQY

v_gene: TRBV5-1
CDR3aa: ASSLGPDGVGTGELF

v_gene: TRBV19
CDR3aa: ASSSAGLENSPLH

v_gene: TRBV5-4
CDR3aa: ASNLRLASSYEQY

v_gene: TRBV5-1
CDR3aa: ASSLQGFGNQPQH